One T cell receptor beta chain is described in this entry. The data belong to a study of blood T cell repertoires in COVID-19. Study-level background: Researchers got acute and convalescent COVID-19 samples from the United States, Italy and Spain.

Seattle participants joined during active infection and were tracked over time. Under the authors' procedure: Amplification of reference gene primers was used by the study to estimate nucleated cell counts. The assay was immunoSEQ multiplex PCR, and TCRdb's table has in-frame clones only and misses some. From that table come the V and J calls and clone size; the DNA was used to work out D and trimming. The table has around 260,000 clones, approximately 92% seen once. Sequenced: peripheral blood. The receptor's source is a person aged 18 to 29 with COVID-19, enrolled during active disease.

The CDR3 region is CASSLTGLNQPQHF. CDR3 coding DNA: TGTGCCAGCAGCCTCACAGGGTTGAATCAGCCCCAGCATTTT. This chain links TRBV7-2 with TRBJ1-5, with TRBD1 as a possible D gene (6 bases). The CDR3 length is 14 residues. V lost 5 bases and J 4 bases, leaving 12 bases between the germline ends. Per germline, CDR1 SGHTA and CDR2 FQGNSA.